These T cell receptor beta chains were read from a single sample in a study of control samples from healthy donors and cancer patients. Libraries were prepared by immunoSEQ multiplex PCR; TCRdb keeps only in-frame clonotypes and omits some of them. The sample consists of 110,000 or so clones, 80% to 90% of them appearing once. The sample consisted of blood. These TCRs come from a man between 45 and 60 years old in good health. The CDR3 runs from the conserved cysteine through the conserved F or W. Each record gives: J gene, D gene, clone size, V gene, CDR3 DNA, CDR3 protein. A D gene is named only where the DNA matches it firmly. Size is omitted from some rows. Given values are once, few, many or a class for expanded clones.

J gene: TRBJ2-7; D gene: TRBD1; clone size: -; V gene: TRBV27; CDR3 DNA: TGTGCCAGCAGTGGACAGGGGCCCTACGAGCAGTACTTC; CDR3 protein: CASSGQGPYEQYF
J gene: TRBJ2-5; D gene: -; clone size: -; V gene: TRBV5-1; CDR3 DNA: TGCGCCAGCAGCTTGGGAGGGAGCGGGGAGACCCAGTACTTC; CDR3 protein: CASSLGGSGETQYF
J gene: TRBJ2-2; D gene: -; clone size: -; V gene: TRBV7-8; CDR3 DNA: TGTGCCAGCAGCCCTAGGGGGGGTCAGAACACCGGGGAGCTGTTTTTT; CDR3 protein: CASSPRGGQNTGELFF
J gene: TRBJ2-3; D gene: -; clone size: once; V gene: TRBV19; CDR3 DNA: TGTGCCAGTAGTTGGGCCAGCACAGATACGCAGTATTTT; CDR3 protein: CASSWASTDTQYF
J gene: TRBJ2-5; D gene: -; clone size: -; V gene: TRBV10-3; CDR3 DNA: TGTGCCATCAGGACCCAAGAGACCCAGTACTTC; CDR3 protein: CAIRTQETQYF
J gene: TRBJ2-7; D gene: TRBD1; clone size: -; V gene: TRBV18; CDR3 DNA: TGTGCCAGCTCACCTACAGGGGCAGGGGAGCAGTACTTC; CDR3 protein: CASSPTGAGEQYF
J gene: TRBJ1-1; D gene: -; clone size: -; V gene: TRBV5-1; CDR3 DNA: TGCGCCAGCAGCTTCTCTGGGGGGCGGATCACTGAAGCTTTCTTT; CDR3 protein: CASSFSGGRITEAFF
J gene: TRBJ1-5; D gene: -; clone size: many; V gene: TRBV7-8; CDR3 DNA: TGTGCCAGCAGCTTGAACAGCAATCAGCCCCAGCATTTT; CDR3 protein: CASSLNSNQPQHF
J gene: TRBJ1-5; D gene: TRBD1; clone size: -; V gene: TRBV19; CDR3 DNA: TGTGCCAGTAGCGGGACAGAGAATCAGCCCCAGCATTTT; CDR3 protein: CASSGTENQPQHF
J gene: TRBJ1-1; D gene: -; clone size: -; V gene: TRBV5-1; CDR3 DNA: TGCGCCAGCAGCTTGCTTACGGGGCAGGACACTGAAGCTTTCTTT; CDR3 protein: CASSLLTGQDTEAFF
J gene: TRBJ2-3; D gene: TRBD1; clone size: -; V gene: TRBV5-1; CDR3 DNA: TGCGCCAGCAGCGCGGGACAGGGATACACAGATACGCAGTATTTT; CDR3 protein: CASSAGQGYTDTQYF
J gene: TRBJ2-2; D gene: TRBD1; clone size: -; V gene: TRBV10-3; CDR3 DNA: TGTGCCATCATGGTCGGGCAGGGGGCGAGGACCGGGGAGCTGTTTTTT; CDR3 protein: CAIMVGQGARTGELFF
J gene: TRBJ2-5; D gene: -; clone size: -; V gene: TRBV7-9; CDR3 DNA: TGTGCCAGCAGCTTAGTTATGGGGGGCCAAGAGACCCAGTACTTC; CDR3 protein: CASSLVMGGQETQYF
J gene: TRBJ2-3; D gene: -; clone size: -; V gene: TRBV20-1; CDR3 DNA: TGCAGTGCTGCACAGGGAGATACGCAGTATTTT; CDR3 protein: CSAAQGDTQYF
J gene: TRBJ1-2; D gene: TRBD1; clone size: -; V gene: TRBV3-1/TRBV3-2; CDR3 DNA: TGTGCCAGCAGCCAACTTACAGGGGGCGCCGACTATGGCTACACCTTC; CDR3 protein: CASSQLTGGADYGYTF
J gene: TRBJ2-2; D gene: -; clone size: -; V gene: TRBV9; CDR3 DNA: TGTGCCAGCAGCGACCCCCAGGGAGGAGGGAACACCGGGGAGCTGTTTTTT; CDR3 protein: CASSDPQGGGNTGELFF
J gene: TRBJ1-1; D gene: -; clone size: -; V gene: TRBV30; CDR3 DNA: TGTGCCTGGAGCCGATCACAGGGCTGGGACACTGAAGCTTTCTTT; CDR3 protein: CAWSRSQGWDTEAFF
J gene: TRBJ2-7; D gene: TRBD1; clone size: -; V gene: TRBV12-5; CDR3 DNA: TGTGCTAGTGGTTTGGTCCGGGACAGGCCTTCCTACGAGCAGTACTTC; CDR3 protein: CASGLVRDRPSYEQYF
J gene: TRBJ2-2; D gene: -; clone size: -; V gene: TRBV10-2; CDR3 DNA: TGCGCCAGCAGTGAGAGGACCGGGGAGCTGTTTTTT; CDR3 protein: CASSERTGELFF
J gene: TRBJ2-3; D gene: TRBD1; clone size: -; V gene: TRBV27; CDR3 DNA: TGTGCCAGCAGTCTCTTGACAGGGGCAACAGATACGCAGTATTTT; CDR3 protein: CASSLLTGATDTQYF
J gene: TRBJ1-1; D gene: TRBD1; clone size: -; V gene: TRBV6-5; CDR3 DNA: TGTGCCAGCAGTACACAGACAGGGTACACTGAAGCTTTCTTT; CDR3 protein: CASSTQTGYTEAFF
J gene: TRBJ1-1; D gene: -; clone size: -; V gene: TRBV9; CDR3 DNA: TGTGCCAGCAGCGCAGTAAGTGTTGCTGAAGCTTTCTTT; CDR3 protein: CASSAVSVAEAFF